This T cell receptor (beta chain) was found in a study of T cell changes during pregnancy in multiple sclerosis. The assay was immunoSEQ multiplex PCR, and TCRdb's table has in-frame clones only and misses some. Here the sample spans about 70,000 clones, around nine tenths being singletons. Sequencing was performed on peripheral blood, taken in the second trimester of pregnancy. The TCR sequence derives from a female donor in good health, enrolled as a control in a pregnancy study.

Here the CDR3 reads CASSRGDRGGSPLHF. CDR3 nucleotide sequence: TGTGCCAGCAGTCGGGGGGACAGGGGCGGTTCACCCCTCCACTTT. The rearrangement links TRBV27 to TRBJ1-6; 10 bases are a match to TRBD1. Germline V gene lookup returns CDR1 MNHEY and CDR2 SMNVEV (reference sequence). Trimming at V came to 5 bases and at J to 9 bases, leaving 7 bases not matched to a gene. This CDR3 spans 15 amino acids.